Listed below are T cell receptor beta chains from one sample, sequenced in a study of cytomegalovirus exposure and HLA in healthy donors. Here immunoSEQ multiplex PCR was the method, and the copy in TCRdb shows in-frame clones only, minus some. The sample carries roughly 110,000 clones, 71% recorded once. Sequenced sample: PBMCs. The receptors come from a female donor in good health and CMV-seronegative. Both conserved end residues are part of each CDR3. The order of the fields is V gene, J gene, D gene, clone size, CDR3 DNA, CDR3 protein. The D gene is left open where the match is weak. A row's size may be missing; if present it is once, few, many or a size class.

TRBV4-1	TRBJ2-5	TRBD2	NA	TGCGCCAGCAGCCAAGTCGCGGGAGGGGAAGAGACCCAGTACTTC	CASSQVAGGEETQYF
TRBV7-9	TRBJ1-2	NA	once	TGTGCCAGCAGCTTAGGAGGGACACAGGACTATGGCTACACCTTC	CASSLGGTQDYGYTF
TRBV27	TRBJ1-1	TRBD1	NA	TGTGCCAGCAGTTTAGAGGGGACAGTGAACACTGAAGCTTTCTTT	CASSLEGTVNTEAFF
TRBV4-2	TRBJ2-7	NA	NA	TGTGCCAGCAGCCAAGGTGTTAGCGCAACCTACGAGCAGTACTTC	CASSQGVSATYEQYF
TRBV12-5	TRBJ2-1	TRBD1	NA	TGTGCTAGTGGCGCCGGACAGGGACGCTACAATGAGCAGTTCTTC	CASGAGQGRYNEQFF
TRBV4-1	TRBJ1-2	TRBD1	NA	TGCGCCAGCAGCCAAGGTAGTGACAGGGGCCTACCAACCCTCTATGGCTACACCTTC	CASSQGSDRGLPTLYGYTF
TRBV27	TRBJ2-3	TRBD2	NA	TGTGCCAGCAATTCCTGGACTAGACCAGATACGCAGTATTTT	CASNSWTRPDTQYF
TRBV21-1	TRBJ1-4	NA	NA	TGTGCCAGCAGCAAAGCGCCTGAGACCCAGGGGGCAAATGAAAAACTGTTTTTT	CASSKAPETQGANEKLFF
TRBV21-1	TRBJ1-4	NA	many	TGTGCCAGCAGCAAACAGGGTGGAAAGGAAAAACTGTTTTTT	CASSKQGGKEKLFF
TRBV18	TRBJ2-1	TRBD2	NA	TGTGCCAGCTCACCACCGGGACTAGCCAATGAGCAGTTCTTC	CASSPPGLANEQFF
TRBV30	TRBJ2-3	TRBD2	few	TGTGCCTGGAGTGAGGGGCGGGGGGGATTGACAGATACGCAGTATTTT	CAWSEGRGGLTDTQYF
TRBV29-1	TRBJ2-1	TRBD1	NA	TGCAGCGCTACCGGGACAGGGTACAATGAGCAGTTCTTC	CSATGTGYNEQFF
TRBV28	TRBJ1-4	NA	NA	TGTGCCAGCAGTTACGGAGGTGGCAAACTGTTTTTT	CASSYGGGKLFF
TRBV9	TRBJ2-1	TRBD2	few	TGTGCCAGCAGCGTTGGGGGAGGGAACAATGAGCAGTTCTTC	CASSVGGGNNEQFF
TRBV7-9	TRBJ2-2	TRBD2	NA	TGTGCCAGCAGCCCCGGCTCAAGCGGGAGGGCCCAGCCCGGGGAGCTGTTTTTT	CASSPGSSGRAQPGELFF
TRBV5-1	TRBJ2-1	NA	NA	TGCGCCAGCAGTAGCGGACCCTACAATGAGCAGTTCTTC	CASSSGPYNEQFF
TRBV15	TRBJ2-3	TRBD1	NA	TGTGCCACCAGCAGAGGGGGACAGGGAAAGGATACGCAGTATTTT	CATSRGGQGKDTQYF
TRBV4-1	TRBJ1-1	NA	NA	TGCGCCAGCAGCCAAGATGGTCCGGGAGGCACTGAAGCTTTCTTT	CASSQDGPGGTEAFF
TRBV29-1	TRBJ2-5	NA	NA	TGCAGCGTCCGTGAGGGTGGGGAGACCCAGTACTTC	CSVREGGETQYF
TRBV7-8	TRBJ2-7	TRBD2	NA	TGTGCCAGCAGCTTACGGCTAGCGGGAGTGAGAGAGCAGTACTTC	CASSLRLAGVREQYF
TRBV25-1	TRBJ2-1	TRBD1	NA	TGTGCCAGCAGTCAGACAGGGTGGCATGAGCAGTTCTTC	CASSQTGWHEQFF
TRBV30	TRBJ1-2	TRBD1	NA	TGTGCCTGGAGGATGACAGGGTATGGCTACACCTTC	CAWRMTGYGYTF
TRBV27	TRBJ2-6	NA	few	TGTGCCAGCAGTTCACTCAACTCTGGGGCCAACGTCCTGACTTTC	CASSSLNSGANVLTF
TRBV27	TRBJ2-5	NA	NA	TGTGCCAGCAGTTTATCAGGCGTTGGAGGCGTCCAGTACTTC	CASSLSGVGGVQYF
TRBV2	TRBJ2-6	TRBD1	few	TGTGCCAGCTTCCCGGGACAGGGTGGCACTGGGGCCAACGTCCTGACTTTC	CASFPGQGGTGANVLTF
TRBV7-8	TRBJ2-3	TRBD2	NA	TGTGCCAGCAGCGCGAGCGGGAGGGCGGATACGCAGTATTTT	CASSASGRADTQYF
TRBV19	TRBJ2-3	TRBD2	NA	TGTGCCAGTAGTTTGGGACTAGCGGAAGATACGCAGTATTTT	CASSLGLAEDTQYF
TRBV28	TRBJ1-1	NA	NA	TGTGCCAGCAGTTCCTGGAGCCGACAGAGCACTGAAGCTTTCTTT	CASSSWSRQSTEAFF
TRBV6-4	TRBJ1-2	NA	NA	TGTGCCAGCAGCCCAGAGGTTGGATTTAACTCCGGTGGCTACACCTTC	CASSPEVGFNSGGYTF
TRBV5-5	TRBJ2-1	TRBD2	few	TGTGCCAGCAGCTCATTCATTGCGGGAGAGGTCTATGAGCAGTTCTTC	CASSSFIAGEVYEQFF
TRBV4-3	TRBJ2-1	TRBD2	NA	TGCGCCAGCAGCCAAGATCTACTAGCGGGGAACTCCAATGAGCAGTTCTTC	CASSQDLLAGNSNEQFF
TRBV7-6	TRBJ2-7	TRBD2	NA	TGTGCCAGCAGCTCGTTAGCGGGGGTCTACGAGCAGTACTTC	CASSSLAGVYEQYF
TRBV19	TRBJ2-1	NA	NA	TGTGCCAGTAGTCGGGGGAGTGGCTACAATGAGCAGTTCTTC	CASSRGSGYNEQFF
TRBV30	TRBJ1-1	TRBD1	once	TGTGCCTGGAGTCCGCCAGGGGGCAACACTGAAGCTTTCTTT	CAWSPPGGNTEAFF
TRBV4-3	TRBJ1-3	TRBD1	NA	TGCGCCAGCAGCCAAGATGCTGGGACAGGGGGCTGGTCTGGAAACACCATATATTTT	CASSQDAGTGGWSGNTIYF
TRBV4-2	TRBJ2-3	TRBD2	NA	TGTGCCAGCAGCCCCCGACTAGCGCGGCATGGCACAGATACGCAGTATTTT	CASSPRLARHGTDTQYF
TRBV28	TRBJ2-3	NA	NA	TGTGCCACTTCGGACCCCCAAGGGGCAGATACGCAGTATTTT	CATSDPQGADTQYF
TRBV6-5	TRBJ1-2	TRBD1	NA	TGTGCCAGCAGTTACTCGGGCAGGGGGTCCTATGGCTACACCTTC	CASSYSGRGSYGYTF
TRBV4-3	TRBJ2-1	NA	NA	TGCGCCAGCAGCCAAGACTACGGGATTTACAATGAGCAGTTCTTC	CASSQDYGIYNEQFF
TRBV2	TRBJ1-3	NA	NA	TGTGCCAGCAAGACAGATAACTCTGGAAACACCATATATTTT	CASKTDNSGNTIYF
TRBV11-2	TRBJ1-3	TRBD1	NA	TGTGCCAGCAGCTCCGGACAGGTGGCTGGAAACACCATATATTTT	CASSSGQVAGNTIYF
TRBV5-4	TRBJ1-1	NA	NA	TGTGCCAGCGCCTTTTCTACCAACACTGAAGCTTTCTTT	CASAFSTNTEAFF
TRBV11-3	TRBJ1-2	NA	NA	TGTGCCAGCAGCTTAGACAGGGCCCACTATGGCTACACCTTC	CASSLDRAHYGYTF
TRBV28	TRBJ1-2	NA	NA	TGTGCCAGCACCCACCTTGGAGCTAGCGGCTACACCTTC	CASTHLGASGYTF
TRBV6-1	TRBJ1-5	NA	NA	TGTGCCAGCAATCCCGGGACAACGCCCCAGCATTTT	CASNPGTTPQHF
TRBV5-1	TRBJ2-5	TRBD2	few	TGCGCCAGCACCCCACCTAGCGGGACGGAGACCCAGTACTTC	CASTPPSGTETQYF
TRBV13	TRBJ2-2	TRBD2	NA	TGTGCCAGCAGTTCGAGGGGAGCGGGAGTTTCTAGGTCCGGGGAGCTGTTTTTT	CASSSRGAGVSRSGELFF
TRBV7-2	TRBJ1-1	NA	few	TGTGCCAGCAGGTGGAGACTAAAGGACACTGAAGCTTTCTTT	CASRWRLKDTEAFF
TRBV6-6	TRBJ2-7	TRBD2	few	TGTGCCAGCAGTTACGGGGGGGTGGCTGGCTACGAGCAGTACTTC	CASSYGGVAGYEQYF
TRBV4-1	TRBJ2-1	TRBD1	NA	TGCGCCAGCAGCAAAAGGACAGGGGACAATGAGCAGTTCTTC	CASSKRTGDNEQFF
TRBV5-4	TRBJ2-3	TRBD2	NA	TGTGCCAGCAGCGAGGGACTAGCGAAAAGTAGGGCAGATACGCAGTATTTT	CASSEGLAKSRADTQYF
TRBV10-3	TRBJ1-5	NA	NA	TGTGCCATCGGGTCGACCGGGTTTGGGCAGCCCCAGCATTTT	CAIGSTGFGQPQHF
TRBV27	TRBJ2-1	TRBD2	NA	TGTGCCAGCAGTCTCGGGACTAGAGTCAATGAGCAGTTCTTC	CASSLGTRVNEQFF
TRBV28	TRBJ2-5	TRBD1	NA	TGTGCCAGCAGCGGACAGGGCCGGACCCAGTACTTC	CASSGQGRTQYF
TRBV19	TRBJ2-7	TRBD2	NA	TGTGCCAGTAGTACCGCGGGGGGCACGGGCTACGAGCAGTACTTC	CASSTAGGTGYEQYF
TRBV19	TRBJ1-1	NA	NA	TGTGCCAGTAGTATAAGGGGCGACACTGAAGCTTTCTTT	CASSIRGDTEAFF
TRBV10-3	TRBJ1-5	NA	NA	TGTGCCATCAGTGGGGAGGATAATCAGCCCCAGCATTTT	CAISGEDNQPQHF
TRBV6-4	TRBJ2-7	NA	NA	TGTGCCAGCAGTGACTCGCAGCGGGACACGAGCTCCTACGAGCAGTACTTC	CASSDSQRDTSSYEQYF
TRBV29-1	TRBJ1-5	NA	NA	TGCAGCTGGGGGGAAAATAGCAATCAGCCCCAGCATTTT	CSWGENSNQPQHF
TRBV5-5	TRBJ1-4	TRBD1	many	TGTGCCAGCAGCTTGGCCTGGACAGGTTTGGAAAAACTGTTTTTT	CASSLAWTGLEKLFF